Shown below are 20 T cell receptor beta chains from a single sample sequenced in a study of tissue T cells after allogeneic stem cell transplantation. This table comes from immunoSEQ multiplex PCR, and its TCRdb copy is limited to in-frame clones, with some not included. The table has more than 40,000 clones, about three quarters seen once; the top ten hold roughly 0.55%. The sequenced material came from sorted cells pooled from one or two spleens. These receptors were collected from a pool of C57BL/6 mice in good health.

In regard to this clone: Each gene name is a mouse one. The read stops 1 residue short of the end of the CDR3; the missing end is completed from the germline J gene. The rearrangement uses TRBV2 and TRBJ2-5, with D uncertain. The CDR3 consists of 14 residues. Trimming took off 0 bases at V and 5 bases at J, with 9 bases between the two ends. Germline-derived CDR1 and CDR2 are LGHNA and YSYQKL. The part of the CDR3 DNA that was read is TGTGCCAGCAGCCAAGAGGCGGGCCGAGACACCCAGTAC. Residues: CASSQEAGRDTQY. The entire CDR3 protein is CASSQEAGRDTQYF.

In the case of this clone: These gene names are mouse names. The read terminates 1 residue before the CDR3 end, so the remaining end is supplied by the germline J gene. The chain joins TRBV13-1 to TRBJ2-3; no firm D call. CDR3 length: 12 amino acids. CDR1 and CDR2 from the germline V gene are NSHNY and SYGAGN. V was pared by 2 bases and J by 3 bases, with 4 bases between. The CDR3 sequence: CASSEVAETLYF. CDR3 DNA, as far as it was read: TGTGCCAGCAGTGAAGTAGCAGAAACGCTGTAT.

Regarding this clone: Each gene name is a mouse one. CDR3 in amino acids: CASRTGTEVFF. CDR3 bases read: TGTGCCAGCAGGACAGGGACAGAAGTCTTC. This sequence joins TRBV26 and TRBJ1-1; 7 bases map to TRBD1. The CDR3 is cut off 1 residue early in the read; its end comes from the germline J gene. CDR3 length: 11 amino acids. V lost 6 bases, J lost 5 bases, and 0 bases stayed unmatched. Germline values: CDR1 KGHPV, CDR2 FQNQEV (reference sequence).

The count of this clone is one. Mouse gene names and germline throughout. The CDR3 goes on 1 residue after the read ends, and that part is filled in from the germline J gene. The J gene is TRBJ2-7, the V gene TRBV3; perhaps TRBD1 as D (5 bases). V lost 5 bases to trimming and J lost 0 bases, with 11 bases between them. Germline-derived CDR1 and CDR2 are SNHLY and FYNGKV (reference sequence). There are 14 residues in the CDR3. The sequenced CDR3 bases are TGTGCCAGCAGCGCGGACATCTTCTCCTATGAACAGTAC. Its translation: CASSADIFSYEQY. The whole CDR3 protein reads CASSADIFSYEQYF.

A note on this clone: Gene names are mouse gene names. The read comes to an end 1 residue before the CDR3 does, leaving the germline J gene to fill in the end. This chain joins TRBV13-2 and TRBJ2-7, with TRBD2 matching 9 bases. The germline CDR1 and CDR2 sequences are NNHNN and SYGAGS (reference sequence). J lost 0 bases, V lost 5 bases, and 3 bases had no gene match. This CDR3 region has 14 residues. The CDR3 DNA, read in part, is TGTGCCAGCGGGGGGACTGGGAGCTCCTATGAACAGTAC. Translated, it gives CASGGTGSSYEQY. The complete CDR3 protein is CASGGTGSSYEQYF.

This clone is labeled medium-sized. Gene names are the mouse ones. The CDR3 region is CASSLRTGGYEQYF. Incomplete CDR3 DNA: TGTGCCAGCTCTCTCCGGACTGGGGGTTATGAACAGTAC. The V gene is TRBV12-2, the J gene TRBJ2-7; 10 nucleotides match TRBD2. The CDR3 end is not reached by the read, which stops 1 residue before it; the germline J gene fills it in. The CDR3 contains 14 residues. CDR1 SGHLS and CDR2 HYDKME come from the germline V gene. V was clipped by 0 bases and J by 4 bases; unmatched bases: 2.

As regards this clone: Gene and germline names: mouse. The sequenced CDR3 bases are TGCTCCAGCAGTCAGGACAGGGGTAGTCAAAACACCTTGTAC. This translates into CSSSQDRGSQNTLY. The complete CDR3 reads CSSSQDRGSQNTLYF. J is TRBJ2-4 and V is TRBV23; the D call of TRBD1 is as the table states it, not checked on the DNA. The read terminates 1 residue ahead of where the CDR3 ends, so the germline J gene completes it. The CDR3 is 15 amino acids. Germline lookup yields CDR1 KGHTA and CDR2 FQNQQP.

This clone was detected only a few times. The gene symbols are mouse symbols. With the read ending 1 residue before the CDR3 end, the germline J gene is used to fill in that end. The genes are TRBV12-2 and TRBJ2-7; D gene unclear. Germline V gene sequence: CDR1 SGHLS, CDR2 HYDKME. Trimming shortened V by 0 bases and J by 0 bases, and 2 bases separated the two germline ends. The CDR3 is 12 amino acids. CDR3 sequence: CASSLASYEQYF. Partial CDR3 DNA: TGTGCCAGCTCTCTCGCCTCCTATGAACAGTAC.

About this clone: Mouse names are used for the genes. The DNA ends 1 residue before the CDR3 does, and the rest of the CDR3 is filled in from the germline J gene. This sequence joins TRBV5 and TRBJ1-1; D unresolved. This CDR3 region has 12 residues. CDR1 and CDR2 from the germline V gene are LGHNA and YNLKQL (reference sequence). The V end lost 0 bases, the J end lost 4 bases, and 3 bases lay between the germline ends. Incomplete CDR3 DNA: TGTGCCAGCAGCCAAGAGGTCACAGAAGTCTTC. Its protein is CASSQEVTEVF. Given in full, the CDR3 is CASSQEVTEVFF.

This clone has only a few counts. Any gene name here is a mouse gene name. The sequenced fragment ends 1 residue before the CDR3 boundary, so the rest is inferred from the germline J gene. The J gene is TRBJ2-7, the V gene TRBV19; 11 bases align to TRBD2. Germline V gene data show CDR1 as FNHDT and CDR2 as SITEND (reference sequence). This CDR3 contains 15 residues. With V trimmed by 2 bases and J by 0 bases, 1 base remained unmatched. CDR3 residues: CASSMGLGASYEQYF. The CDR3 bases that were read are TGTGCCAGCAGTATGGGACTGGGGGCCTCCTATGAACAGTAC.

About this clone itself: The gene symbols are mouse symbols. The read ends 1 residue before the CDR3 terminus; that terminus is restored from the germline J gene. J is TRBJ1-3 and V is TRBV13-2; 8 positions agree with TRBD1. CDR3 length: 15 residues. The germline CDR1 and CDR2 sequences are NNHNN and SYGAGS (reference sequence). The trim removed 3 bases at V and 0 bases at J, leaving 2 bases unmatched. This chain's CDR3 is CASGGDRFSGNTLYF. Partial CDR3 DNA: TGTGCCAGCGGTGGGGACAGGTTTTCTGGAAATACGCTCTAT.

As concerns this clone: Each gene name is a mouse one. The read falls 1 residue short of the CDR3 end, and the missing part is taken from the germline J gene. The rearrangement links TRBV16 to TRBJ2-5; D may be TRBD2 (7 bases). Germline loops: CDR1 SGHSA, CDR2 FRNQAP. The CDR3 sequence is 14 residues long. V was pared by 0 bases and J by 5 bases, with 9 bases between. The CDR3 here is CASSLDGGLDTQYF. The part of the CDR3 DNA that was read is TGTGCAAGCAGCTTAGATGGGGGGCTAGACACCCAGTAC.

In the case of this clone: A much larger clone lies a single base off, so this may be a read error. These gene names are mouse names. The CDR3 extends 1 residue past the end of the read, so its final part is completed from the germline J gene. Other DNA variants within this sample encode the same CDR3. The rearrangement links TRBV20 to TRBJ2-7; TRBD2 agrees at 7 bases. The ends lost 0 bases at V and 1 base at J; junction bases unmatched: 3. Germline CDR1 is GFQATS and CDR2 is STVNSAI. This CDR3 spans 14 amino acids. The CDR3 spells CGARDWGRSYEQYF. CDR3 DNA (partial): TGTGGTGCTAGGGACTGGGGGAGATCCTATGAACAGTAC.

This clone was detected once. Here the gene names and germline are mouse. Coverage ceases 1 residue before the CDR3 finishes, and the germline J gene fills in the end. The rearrangement uses TRBV26 and TRBJ2-5, with D unclear. The germline CDR1 and CDR2 sequences are KGHPV and FQNQEV (reference sequence). V shed 1 base and J shed 3 bases, with 5 bases lying between them. This CDR3 contains 13 residues. This CDR3 is CASSLLQQDTQYF. CDR3 bases read: TGTGCCAGCAGTCTGTTACAACAAGACACCCAGTAC.

With respect to this clone: Gene names follow the mouse nomenclature. The CDR3 goes on 1 residue after the read ends, and that part is filled in from the germline J gene. This chain uses TRBV23 with TRBJ2-3; TRBD2 is the table's D call and was not checked against the DNA. The CDR3 is made up of 16 amino acids. The V gene's germline CDR1 is KGHTA and CDR2 FQNQQP. The CDR3 sequence is CSSSQSRLGGAETLYF. CDR3 bases read: TGCTCCAGCAGTCAATCGAGGCTGGGGGGTGCAGAAACGCTGTAT.

Regarding this clone: Gene names are mouse gene names. With the read ending 1 residue before the CDR3 end, the germline J gene is used to fill in that end. The J gene is TRBJ2-5, the V gene TRBV1; 9 bases map to TRBD2. J gave up 2 bases and V 3 bases, and 3 bases lay outside the gene matches. Germline assignment: CDR1 NSQYPW and CDR2 LRSPGD (reference sequence). The CDR3 sequence is 15 residues long. The CDR3 region is CTCSARTGVQDTQYF. Partial CDR3 DNA: TGCACCTGCAGTGCCAGGACTGGGGTCCAAGACACCCAGTAC. Complete variable domain (other parts from reference TRBV1 and TRBJ2-5): VTLLEQNPRWRLVPRGQAVNLRCILKNSQYPWMSWYQQDLQKQLQWLFTLRSPGDKEVKSLPGADYLATRVTDTELRLQVANMSQGRTLYCTCSARTGVQDTQYFGPGTRLLVL.

Concerning this clone: The listed genes are named as in mouse. The read falls 1 residue short of the CDR3 end, and the missing part is taken from the germline J gene. V is TRBV5 and J is TRBJ1-4; 7 bases are a match to TRBD1. Germline V gene data show CDR1 as LGHNA and CDR2 as YNLKQL (reference sequence). CDR3 length: 16 amino acids. V lost 0 bases to trimming and J lost 5 bases; unmatched junction nucleotides: 6. Partial CDR3 DNA: TGTGCCAGCAGCCAAGATAGCGGGACAGAAAACGAAAGATTATTT. Translation gives CASSQDSGTENERLF. The whole CDR3 protein reads CASSQDSGTENERLFF.

This clone showed up just once. Mouse germline and gene names are used. The read halts 1 residue ahead of the CDR3 end, with the missing end drawn from the germline J gene. The chain couples TRBV5 to TRBJ1-4; tentatively, D is TRBD1 (5 bases). Germline assignment: CDR1 LGHNA and CDR2 YNLKQL (reference sequence). The CDR3 is 12 amino acids. Trimming left V 5 bases short and J 6 bases short, with 7 bases between. The CDR3 bases that were read are TGTGCCAGCAGCGCGGGACACGAAAGATTATTT. Residues: CASSAGHERLF. The full CDR3 protein reads CASSAGHERLFF.

With regard to this clone: The gene names here belong to mouse. The read falls 1 residue short of the CDR3 end, and the missing part is taken from the germline J gene. V gene TRBV1 combines with J gene TRBJ2-3; 8 bases fit TRBD2. Germline values: CDR1 NSQYPW, CDR2 LRSPGD (reference sequence). V lost 2 bases, J lost 0 bases, and 1 base stayed unmatched. The CDR3 runs 15 residues. CDR3 protein: CTCSAPGGSAETLYF. The sequenced part of the CDR3 DNA is TGCACCTGCAGTGCACCTGGGGGGAGTGCAGAAACGCTGTAT.

As for this clone: Genes here carry mouse names. Sequencing ends 1 residue short of the CDR3 end; the germline J gene provides the rest. The chain recombines TRBV3 with TRBJ2-1; D is ambiguous. With 1 base removed from V and 5 bases from J, the gap between germline ends came to 3 bases. Germline-derived CDR1 and CDR2 are SNHLY and FYNGKV (reference sequence). The CDR3 extends over 12 amino acids. The CDR3 loop is CASSLGDAEQFF. Partial CDR3 DNA: TGTGCCAGCAGCTTAGGGGATGCTGAGCAGTTC.